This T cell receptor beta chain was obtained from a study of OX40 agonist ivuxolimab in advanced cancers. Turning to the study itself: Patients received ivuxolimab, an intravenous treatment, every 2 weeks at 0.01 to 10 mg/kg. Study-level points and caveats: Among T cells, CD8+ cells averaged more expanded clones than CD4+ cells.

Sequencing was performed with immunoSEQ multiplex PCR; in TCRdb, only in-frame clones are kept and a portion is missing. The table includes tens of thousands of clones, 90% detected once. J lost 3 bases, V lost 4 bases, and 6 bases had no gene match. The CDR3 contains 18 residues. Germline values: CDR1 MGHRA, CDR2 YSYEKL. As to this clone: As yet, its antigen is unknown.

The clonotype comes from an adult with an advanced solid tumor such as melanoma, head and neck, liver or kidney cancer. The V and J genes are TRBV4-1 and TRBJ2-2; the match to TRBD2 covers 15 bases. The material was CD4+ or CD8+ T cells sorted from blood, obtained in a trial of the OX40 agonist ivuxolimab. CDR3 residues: CASSPRTSGGVYTGELFF. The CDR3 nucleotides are TGCGCCAGCAGCCCGCGGACTAGCGGGGGGGTTTACACCGGGGAGCTGTTTTTT.